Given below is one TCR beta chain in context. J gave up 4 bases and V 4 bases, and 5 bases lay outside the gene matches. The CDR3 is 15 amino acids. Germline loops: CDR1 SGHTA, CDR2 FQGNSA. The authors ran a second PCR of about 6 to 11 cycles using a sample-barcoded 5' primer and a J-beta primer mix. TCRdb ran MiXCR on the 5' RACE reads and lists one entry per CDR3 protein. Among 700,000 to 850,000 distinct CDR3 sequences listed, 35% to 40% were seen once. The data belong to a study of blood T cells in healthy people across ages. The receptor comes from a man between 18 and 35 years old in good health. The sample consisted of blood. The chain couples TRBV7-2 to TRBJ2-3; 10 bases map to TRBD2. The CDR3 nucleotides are TGTGCCAGCAGCTCCCGTGGGACTAGCGCAGATACGCAGTATTTT. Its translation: CASSSRGTSADTQYF. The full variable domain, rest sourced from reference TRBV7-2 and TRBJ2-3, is GAGVSQSPSNKVTEKGKDVELRCDPISGHTALYWYRQSLGQGLEFLIYFQGNSAPDKSGLPSDRFSAERTGGSVSTLTIQRTQQEDSAVYLCASSSRGTSADTQYFGPGTRLTVL.